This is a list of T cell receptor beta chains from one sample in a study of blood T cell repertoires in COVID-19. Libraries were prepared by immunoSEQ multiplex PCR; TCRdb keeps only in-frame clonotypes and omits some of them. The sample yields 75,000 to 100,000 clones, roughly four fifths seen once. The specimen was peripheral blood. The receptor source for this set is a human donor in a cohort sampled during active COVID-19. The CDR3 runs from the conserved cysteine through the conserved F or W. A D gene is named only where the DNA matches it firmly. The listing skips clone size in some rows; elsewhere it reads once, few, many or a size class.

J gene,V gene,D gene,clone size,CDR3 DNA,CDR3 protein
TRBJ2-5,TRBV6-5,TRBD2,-,TGTGCCAGCAGACCTAGCGGGGTCCAAGAGACCCAGTACTTC,CASRPSGVQETQYF
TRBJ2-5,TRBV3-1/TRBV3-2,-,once,TGTGCCAGCAGCCTCCGAGGGGGGGCCGCTAAGACCCAGTACTTC,CASSLRGGAAKTQYF
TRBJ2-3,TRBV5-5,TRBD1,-,TGTGCCAGCAGCTCCGGGACAGGGCCCACAGATACGCAGTATTTT,CASSSGTGPTDTQYF
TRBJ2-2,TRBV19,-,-,TGTGCCAGTACGTTAGCGCCCGGGGAGCTGTTTTTT,CASTLAPGELFF
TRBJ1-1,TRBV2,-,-,TGTGCCAGCAGGGACGACAGCAACACTGAAGCTTTCTTT,CASRDDSNTEAFF
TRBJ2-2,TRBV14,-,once,TGTGCCAGCAGCCAGGGCAGGAACACCGGGGAGCTGTTTTTT,CASSQGRNTGELFF
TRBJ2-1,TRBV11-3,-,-,TGTGCCAGCAGCTTAGACCGGGGGAATGAGCAGTTCTTC,CASSLDRGNEQFF
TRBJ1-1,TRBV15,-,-,TGTGCCACCAGCCCCCACCCGACAGTCTTTAACACTGAAGCTTTCTTT,CATSPHPTVFNTEAFF
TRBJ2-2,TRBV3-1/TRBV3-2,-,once,TGTGCCAGCAGCCACGCCCCAGGGGGGAGAACCGGGGAGCTGTTTTTT,CASSHAPGGRTGELFF
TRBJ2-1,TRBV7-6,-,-,TGTGCCAGCAGCCCCACGACTCGGCACTACAATGAGCAGTTCTTC,CASSPTTRHYNEQFF
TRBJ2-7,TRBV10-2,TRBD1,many,TGCGCCAGCAGTGATACAGGGGGATCCTACGAGCAGTACTTC,CASSDTGGSYEQYF
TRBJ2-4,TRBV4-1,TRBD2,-,TGCGCCAGCAGCCACCTTATGCGGGGGGCCGGCAAAAACATTCAGTACTTC,CASSHLMRGAGKNIQYF
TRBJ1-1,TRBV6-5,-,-,TGTGCCAGCAGTTATAATCCAGGGGCTCGGACTGAAGCTTTCTTT,CASSYNPGARTEAFF
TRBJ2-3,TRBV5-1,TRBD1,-,TGCGCCAGCAGGAAACAGGGGTCCACAGATACGCAGTATTTT,CASRKQGSTDTQYF
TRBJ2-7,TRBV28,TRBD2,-,TGTGCCAGCAGAGCTACTAGCGGGGGTTTATACGAGCAGTACTTC,CASRATSGGLYEQYF
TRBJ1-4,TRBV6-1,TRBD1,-,TGTGCCAGCAGTGAAGCGACAGGGGACGGCGAAAAACTGTTTTTT,CASSEATGDGEKLFF
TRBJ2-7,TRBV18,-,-,TGTGCCAGCTCACCCGGGGGGCTCTCACTCTACGAGCAGTACTTC,CASSPGGLSLYEQYF
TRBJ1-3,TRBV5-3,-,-,TGTGCCAGAAGCTTGGAGGATAGGCAGGCCTCTGGAAACACCATATATTTT,CARSLEDRQASGNTIYF
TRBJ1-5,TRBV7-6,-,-,TGTGCCAGCAGCCTCAGTAGCAATCAGCCCCAGCATTTT,CASSLSSNQPQHF
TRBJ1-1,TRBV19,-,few,TGTGCCAGTAGTATCCGTAGGGGGAACACTGAAGCTTTCTTT,CASSIRRGNTEAFF